These T cell receptor beta chains were read from a single sample in a study of blood T cell repertoires in COVID-19. TCRdb keeps only in-frame clones here, not all; method: immunoSEQ multiplex PCR. The sample yields 150,000 to 200,000 clones, 85% to 90% seen once. Sequenced input: peripheral blood. Receptor source: a human donor in a cohort sampled during active COVID-19. Each CDR3 is given with its conserved first and last residue. A D gene is named only where the DNA matches it firmly. Not all rows give a size; the values are once, few, many and, for expanded clones, a class.

j_call | clone_size | d_call | v_call | cdr3_aa | cdr3_nt
TRBJ2-1 | . | . | TRBV21-1 | CASSKIPGTKSSYNEQFF | TGTGCCAGCAGCAAAATCCCGGGAACTAAAAGCTCCTACAATGAGCAGTTCTTC
TRBJ1-5 | . | TRBD1 | TRBV7-9 | CASSLSTGGNQPQHF | TGTGCCAGCAGCTTGTCTACAGGGGGCAATCAGCCCCAGCATTTT
TRBJ2-7 | . | . | TRBV28 | CASSKTVAYEQYF | TGTGCCAGCAGCAAGACAGTGGCTTACGAGCAGTACTTC
TRBJ2-2 | . | TRBD1 | TRBV7-2 | CASSKDRVVAGELFF | TGTGCCAGCAGCAAAGACAGGGTAGTCGCCGGGGAGCTGTTTTTT
TRBJ2-1 | . | TRBD2 | TRBV10-3 | CAISRTGTSGINEQFF | TGTGCCATCAGTCGCACCGGGACTAGCGGAATCAATGAGCAGTTCTTC
TRBJ1-5 | few | . | TRBV18 | CASSPGRQANQPQHF | TGTGCCAGCTCACCAGGGAGACAGGCGAATCAGCCCCAGCATTTT
TRBJ2-1 | . | TRBD2 | TRBV27 | CASRRGGIYNEQFF | TGTGCCAGCAGGCGCGGGGGGATCTACAATGAGCAGTTCTTC
TRBJ1-5 | . | TRBD1 | TRBV5-1 | CASSAPRDSRENSNQPQHF | TGCGCCAGCAGCGCGCCCCGGGACAGCCGGGAGAATAGCAATCAGCCCCAGCATTTT
TRBJ2-5 | . | . | TRBV4-2 | CASSLSGGEETQYF | TGTGCCAGCAGCCTTTCTGGGGGCGAGGAGACCCAGTACTTC
TRBJ2-1 | few | TRBD2 | TRBV7-6 | CASSLASGGSGHEQFF | TGTGCCAGCAGCTTAGCTAGCGGGGGGTCCGGGCATGAGCAGTTCTTC
TRBJ1-2 | . | . | TRBV19 | CASSMEGHAVYGYTF | TGTGCCAGTAGTATGGAGGGGCACGCCGTCTATGGCTACACCTTC
TRBJ2-7 | . | TRBD2 | TRBV14 | CASSQAEQRTSGGEQYF | TGTGCCAGCAGCCAAGCGGAACAACGGACTAGCGGAGGCGAGCAGTACTTC
TRBJ1-6 | . | . | TRBV6-2/TRBV6-3 | CASSYSDHRESSYNSPLHF | TGTGCCAGCAGTTACTCGGACCACAGGGAGAGCTCCTATAATTCACCCCTCCACTTT
TRBJ2-1 | . | TRBD2 | TRBV5-1 | CASSLDAGGSSYNEQFF | TGCGCCAGCAGCCTCGATGCCGGGGGGTCCTCCTACAATGAGCAGTTCTTC
TRBJ2-2 | . | . | TRBV7-6 | CASSRRTDGAGELFF | TGTGCCAGCAGTCGGAGGACGGATGGGGCCGGGGAGCTGTTTTTT
TRBJ1-1 | once | TRBD1 | TRBV7-8 | CASSLAQTGVATEAFF | TGTGCCAGCAGCTTAGCCCAAACAGGGGTCGCCACTGAAGCTTTCTTT
TRBJ1-2 | . | TRBD1 | TRBV12-3/TRBV12-4 | CASSRDRIYGYTF | TGTGCCAGCAGCCGGGACAGAATCTATGGCTACACCTTC
TRBJ2-7 | . | . | TRBV6-5 | CASKSGSYEQYF | TGTGCCAGCAAATCAGGGTCCTACGAGCAGTACTTC
TRBJ2-5 | . | . | TRBV3-1/TRBV3-2 | CASSQVRREFQEETQYF | TGTGCCAGCAGCCAAGTACGGCGGGAATTTCAGGAGGAGACCCAGTACTTC
TRBJ1-2 | many | . | TRBV7-9 | CAGGLRGTLGYTF | TGTGCCGGCGGGCTTCGCGGGACCCTTGGCTACACCTTC
TRBJ2-7 | . | TRBD1 | TRBV25-1 | CASSGPIGEQGAYEQYF | TGTGCCAGCAGTGGACCGATCGGGGAACAGGGGGCCTACGAGCAGTACTTC
TRBJ1-2 | . | . | TRBV6-6 | CASSQAGGGYGYTF | TGTGCCAGCAGCCAAGCCGGGGGGGGCTATGGCTACACCTTC
TRBJ2-4 | . | TRBD1 | TRBV15 | CATSRVGRGQSAKNIQYF | TGTGCCACCAGCAGAGTGGGTCGGGGACAGTCAGCCAAAAACATTCAGTACTTC
TRBJ2-3 | . | . | TRBV18 | CASSPGLHTDTQYF | TGTGCCAGCTCACCAGGGCTACACACAGATACGCAGTATTTT
TRBJ2-3 | . | TRBD2 | TRBV5-1 | CASNPAASGFGDTQYF | TGCGCCAGCAACCCCGCGGCTAGCGGATTCGGGGATACGCAGTATTTT
TRBJ2-1 | once | TRBD1 | TRBV7-9 | CASSQPGTEIFF | TGTGCCAGCAGCCAGCCCGGGACAGAAATTTTCTTC
TRBJ2-2 | . | TRBD1 | TRBV7-2 | CASSPPGQGNTGELFF | TGTGCCAGCAGCCCCCCAGGACAGGGAAACACCGGGGAGCTGTTTTTT
TRBJ1-1 | . | TRBD1 | TRBV15 | CATSRTGSNTEAFF | TGTGCCACCAGCAGGACAGGGTCGAACACTGAAGCTTTCTTT
TRBJ2-1 | . | TRBD2 | TRBV30 | CAWSVGSGTYSYYNEQFF | TGTGCCTGGAGTGTGGGTAGCGGGACGTACAGTTACTACAATGAGCAGTTCTTC
TRBJ1-1 | . | . | TRBV3-1/TRBV3-2 | CASSQTAGTEAFF | TGTGCCAGCAGCCAGACCGCGGGGACTGAAGCTTTCTTT
TRBJ2-5 | . | TRBD1 | TRBV4-1 | CASSPEGTGVETQYF | TGCGCCAGCAGCCCTGAGGGGACAGGGGTTGAGACCCAGTACTTC
TRBJ1-2 | . | . | TRBV7-2 | CASSSPGGFNGYTF | TGTGCCAGCAGCTCTCCGGGGGGTTTCAATGGCTACACCTTC
TRBJ2-3 | . | TRBD1 | TRBV30 | CAWSGDSRPSQYF | TGTGCCTGGAGTGGGGACAGCCGACCATCGCAGTATTTT
TRBJ1-5 | . | TRBD1 | TRBV19 | CASSPRDSPNQPQHF | TGTGCCAGTAGTCCACGGGACAGCCCAAATCAGCCCCAGCATTTT
TRBJ2-5 | . | . | TRBV7-9 | CASSASRGGETQYF | TGTGCCAGCAGCGCGTCCAGGGGTGGGGAGACCCAGTACTTC
TRBJ2-7 | . | TRBD1 | TRBV7-6 | CASSWETGAEQYF | TGTGCCAGCAGCTGGGAGACAGGGGCGGAGCAGTACTTC
TRBJ2-7 | once | . | TRBV7-2 | CASSLARGNSYEQYF | TGTGCCAGCAGCTTAGCGCGCGGGAACTCCTACGAGCAGTACTTC
TRBJ2-7 | . | . | TRBV12-3/TRBV12-4 | CASSLQGTYEQYF | TGTGCCAGCAGCCTACAGGGAACCTACGAGCAGTACTTC
TRBJ1-2 | few | TRBD1 | TRBV12-5 | CASGTGQALGGYTF | TGTGCTAGTGGAACGGGACAGGCTCTCGGGGGCTACACCTTC
TRBJ2-3 | . | . | TRBV5-1 | CASSLAGTSTDTQYF | TGCGCCAGCAGCTTGGCGGGGACTAGCACAGATACGCAGTATTTT
TRBJ1-2 | . | . | TRBV7-2 | CASSPQTGNYGYTF | TGTGCCAGCAGCCCTCAGACAGGAAACTATGGCTACACCTTC
TRBJ1-1 | . | . | TRBV27 | CASSIVGRGFNTEAFF | TGTGCCAGCTCAATTGTCGGGCGGGGGTTTAACACTGAAGCTTTCTTT
TRBJ1-1 | . | . | TRBV3-1/TRBV3-2 | CASTQGLNTEAFF | TGTGCCAGCACCCAGGGGCTGAACACTGAAGCTTTCTTT
TRBJ1-1 | . | TRBD1 | TRBV30 | CAWSGGGRANTEAFF | TGTGCCTGGAGTGGAGGGGGCAGGGCGAACACTGAAGCTTTCTTT
TRBJ1-4 | . | . | TRBV7-9 | CASSLDGSTNEKLFF | TGTGCCAGCAGCTTAGATGGCTCAACTAATGAAAAACTGTTTTTT
TRBJ2-7 | once | TRBD2 | TRBV6-5 | CASHESSGQTYEQYF | TGTGCCAGTCACGAGTCTAGCGGGCAGACCTACGAGCAGTACTTC
TRBJ1-5 | few | . | TRBV30 | CAWNTGRDQPQHF | TGTGCCTGGAATACAGGGAGAGATCAGCCCCAGCATTTT
TRBJ2-7 | . | TRBD2 | TRBV3-1/TRBV3-2 | CASSPTTKRGEQYF | TGTGCCAGCAGCCCCACGACAAAGCGGGGCGAGCAGTACTTC
TRBJ1-1 | . | TRBD1 | TRBV14 | CASSQDLGGQVEAFF | TGTGCCAGCAGCCAAGATCTGGGGGGACAGGTGGAAGCTTTCTTT
TRBJ2-1 | . | TRBD2 | TRBV6-5 | CALLGGKTGNEQFF | TGTGCACTCCTCGGGGGGAAAACAGGCAATGAGCAGTTCTTC
TRBJ1-5 | . | . | TRBV5-8 | CASSIQGFSNQPQHF | TGTGCCAGCAGTATACAGGGTTTTAGCAATCAGCCCCAGCATTTT
TRBJ1-6 | . | . | TRBV15 | CATSSVPQSPLHF | TGTGCCACCAGCAGTGTACCTCAGTCACCCCTCCACTTT
TRBJ2-3 | . | . | TRBV6-1 | CASSETLLQGTSTDTQYF | TGTGCCAGCAGTGAAACCCTTTTACAGGGCACTAGCACAGATACGCAGTATTTT
TRBJ1-1 | . | TRBD1 | TRBV19 | CASRTGQLNTEAFF | TGTGCCAGTAGGACGGGACAGTTGAACACTGAAGCTTTCTTT
TRBJ2-2 | . | TRBD2 | TRBV6-2/TRBV6-3 | CASSLSGSGGELFF | TGTGCCAGCAGCCTAAGCGGGAGTGGCGGGGAGCTGTTTTTT
TRBJ2-7 | . | TRBD2 | TRBV9 | CASSQTSGEQYF | TGTGCCAGCAGCCAGACTAGCGGCGAGCAGTACTTC
TRBJ1-2 | once | TRBD1 | TRBV7-2 | CASSPRQGAGGYTF | TGTGCCAGCAGCCCTCGACAGGGGGCAGGAGGCTACACCTTC